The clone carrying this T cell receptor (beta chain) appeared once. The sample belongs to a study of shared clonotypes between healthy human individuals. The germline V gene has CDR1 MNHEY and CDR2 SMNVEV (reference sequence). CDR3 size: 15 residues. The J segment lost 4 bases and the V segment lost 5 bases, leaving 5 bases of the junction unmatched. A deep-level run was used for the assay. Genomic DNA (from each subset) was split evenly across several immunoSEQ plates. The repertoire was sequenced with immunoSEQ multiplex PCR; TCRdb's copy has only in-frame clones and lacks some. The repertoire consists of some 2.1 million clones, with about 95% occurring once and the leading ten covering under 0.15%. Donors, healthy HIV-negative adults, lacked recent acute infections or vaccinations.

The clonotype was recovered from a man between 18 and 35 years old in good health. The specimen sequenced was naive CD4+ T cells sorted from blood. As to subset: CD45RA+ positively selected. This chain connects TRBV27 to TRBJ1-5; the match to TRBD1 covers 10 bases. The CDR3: CASSSDRGPNQPQHF. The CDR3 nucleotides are TGTGCCAGCAGTAGCGACAGGGGGCCGAATCAGCCCCAGCATTTT.